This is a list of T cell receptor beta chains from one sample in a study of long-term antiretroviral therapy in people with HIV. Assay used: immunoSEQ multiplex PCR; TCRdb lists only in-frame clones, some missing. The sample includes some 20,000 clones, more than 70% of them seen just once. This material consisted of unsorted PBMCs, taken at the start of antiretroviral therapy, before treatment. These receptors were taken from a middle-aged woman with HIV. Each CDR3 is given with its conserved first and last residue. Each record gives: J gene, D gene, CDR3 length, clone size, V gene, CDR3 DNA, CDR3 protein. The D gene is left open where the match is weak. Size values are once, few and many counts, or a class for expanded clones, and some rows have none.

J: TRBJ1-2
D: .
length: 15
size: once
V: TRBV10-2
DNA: TGCGCCAGCAGTGACAATCTGGGAGTTAACTATGGCTACACCTTC
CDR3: CASSDNLGVNYGYTF

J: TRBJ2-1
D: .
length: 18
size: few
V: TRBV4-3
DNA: TGCGCCAGCAGCCAAGATCTGGGTCGGAGTTCAGGCTACAATGAGCAGTTCTTC
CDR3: CASSQDLGRSSGYNEQFF

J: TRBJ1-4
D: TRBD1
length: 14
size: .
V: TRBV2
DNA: TGTGCCAGCAGGGGACAGGGGGCTAATGAAAAACTGTTTTTT
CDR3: CASRGQGANEKLFF

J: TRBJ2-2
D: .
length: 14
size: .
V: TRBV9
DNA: TGTGCCAGCAGCGCCTACAGGGTAACCGGGGAGCTGTTTTTT
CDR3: CASSAYRVTGELFF

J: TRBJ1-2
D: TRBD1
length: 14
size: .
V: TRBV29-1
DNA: TGCAGCGTTGAGGGGACAGCAACCTTCTATGGCTACACCTTC
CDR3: CSVEGTATFYGYTF

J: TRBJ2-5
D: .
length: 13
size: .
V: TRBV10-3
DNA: TGTGCCACGACCGGAGCCCTCCAAGAGACCCAGTACTTC
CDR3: CATTGALQETQYF

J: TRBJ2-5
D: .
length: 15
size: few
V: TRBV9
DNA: TGTGCCAGCAGCGTAGAGAACGGTCTTGGAGAGACCCAGTACTTC
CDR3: CASSVENGLGETQYF

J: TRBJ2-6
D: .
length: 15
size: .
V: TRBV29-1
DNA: TGCAGCGTTGGGGGTGCCAACTCTGGGGCCAACGTCCTGACTTTC
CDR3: CSVGGANSGANVLTF

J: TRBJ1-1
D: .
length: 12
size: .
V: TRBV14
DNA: TGTGCCAGCAGCCCGGGCGGGTTATCAGCTTTCTTT
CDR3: CASSPGGLSAFF

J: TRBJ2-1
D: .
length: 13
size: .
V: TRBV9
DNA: TGTGCCAGCATTTCTCGGGGCAAAGATGAGCAGTTCTTC
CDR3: CASISRGKDEQFF